This T cell receptor (beta chain) was identified during a study of T cell responses to AZD1222 COVID-19 vaccine (dated by TCRdb to about 2021). Study-level background: Because spike-specific TCR depth and breadth did not differ between the two schedules, AZD1222 recipients who got a second dose at roughly 4 weeks were pooled with those who got a second dose at roughly 12 weeks. A total of 230 to 250 trial participants underwent TCR sequencing, of whom 207 received two doses of AZD1222 and some 25 received two doses of the MenACWY control vaccine. Enrollment into the trials was organized by age into subgroups of 18-55, 56-69 and 70-plus years, and those subgroups contained about 160, 30 and 59 TCR-sequenced participants, respectively. The paper's findings and limits, for the study overall: Conclusions about previously exposed vaccinees were limited because only six AZD1222 recipients were SARS-CoV-2 seropositive at baseline. Participants were mostly white British and included more females than males, and it was suggested by the authors that clonal diversity may have been underestimated. A significant rise in spike-specific TCR breadth and depth was observed after two AZD1222 doses relative to day 0 and relative to MenACWY recipients. CD4 TCRs associated with the vaccine covered the entire spike protein, and the dominant responses were in regions 160-218 and 743-854. The 56-69-year group was small, and its depth increase did not reach significance, likely because of low power. Because no samples from the day 14 peak response were available, repertoires could be characterized only after the peak T cell response. Reportedly, almost half of the unique spike-specific TCRs recognized epitopes lying outside the regions that are mutated in the B.1.351 and B.1.1.7 variants.

V is clipped by 4 bases and J by 8 bases, and the sequence between their germline boundaries is 18 bases long. CDR1 SGHNT and CDR2 YYREEE were looked up in the germline V gene (reference sequence). From cysteine to phenylalanine, the CDR3 is 15 amino acids long. The only DNA kept is the CDR3, 45 bases in frame from the first base. With regard to this clone: Its antigen is currently not known. No base quality values were provided; no much bigger clone lies one nucleotide off.

The CDR3 regions of human TCRbeta chains were analyzed by immunosequencing. From the authors' description of their analysis: Repertoire TCRs were matched against a reference library of SARS-CoV-2-specific TCRs generated with the MIRA antigen-specificity platform. Breadth was defined as the fraction of unique TCRs that were SARS-CoV-2-associated. Depth was defined as the fraction of total T cells that were SARS-CoV-2-associated. Using the MIRA data, each spike-specific TCR was mapped to the spike region that the TCR reacts to and placed in a CD4 or CD8 class. Log10-transformed breadth and depth values were compared by one-way ANOVA with Sidak's multiple comparisons tests. TCRdb re-hosts the immuneACCESS table, in-frame sequences only. Its copies lack some clones; in the studies checked, an unresolved V gene accounts for under half of them, and the cause for the rest is not known. The V and J calls and clone size are taken from that table; D and trimming were inferred from the DNA. Across this sample there are 150,000 or so clones, with approximately 91% seen only once. In total, the top ten clones hold approximately 1.6% of the sample.

The time point tag for this specimen amounts to: baseline before first vaccination. Vaccinee samples came from UK trials COV001 and COV002, including a single-blind randomized controlled phase 2/3 trial of AZD1222 (ChAdOx1 nCoV-19) in healthy adults. For TCRbeta chain sequencing, PBMC samples were collected from trial participants at day 0 and at day 28 after the second dose. Sequenced material: peripheral blood, taken on day 0 of AZD1222 vaccination. This TCR was recovered from an adult in good health. The V and J genes are TRBV5-4 and TRBJ1-4, with TRBD1 tentatively as D gene (5 bases match). The sequence in DNA is TGTGCCAGCAGCCCGTATGGGGCGCTGGGGGAAAAACTGTTTTTT. This encodes CASSPYGALGEKLFF.